Listed here are 28 T cell receptor beta chains from one sample, sequenced in a study of cytomegalovirus exposure and HLA in healthy donors. Amplification used 60 Vbeta primers and 13 Jbeta primers. Data came from immunoSEQ multiplex PCR; TCRdb stores just in-frame clones and leaves some out. The table shows about 140,000 clones, with around 73% occurring only once. Sequencing was performed on PBMCs. The receptors stem from a woman aged 40-49 years in good health and CMV-seronegative.

V is TRBV6-5 and J is TRBJ2-1; 14 nucleotides agree with TRBD2. V shed 4 bases, J shed 9 bases, and the junction held 8 bases outside the gene matches. The CDR3 runs to 16 residues. The germline V gene encodes CDR1 MNHEY and CDR2 SVGAGI. The DNA for the CDR3 is TGTGCCAGCAGTTCCCCCGGGACTAGCGGGGGTTTTGAGCAGTTCTTC. Protein sequence: CASSSPGTSGGFEQFF.

The gene calls are TRBV2 and TRBJ1-1, with D unclear. The V gene lost 5 bases and the J gene lost 4 bases, with 17 bases spanning the gap. The CDR3 spans 15 residues. Germline V gene data show CDR1 as SNHLY and CDR2 as FYNNEI. The CDR3 DNA reads as TGTGCCAGCAGTCGGTCAGAAGTAACAGCCACTGAAGCTTTCTTT. Its translation is CASSRSEVTATEAFF. Looking up the rest from reference TRBV2 and TRBJ1-1 gives the full variable domain: EPEVTQTPSHQVTQMGQEVILRCVPISNHLYFYWYRQILGQKVEFLVSFYNNEISEKSEIFDDQFSVERPDGSNFTLKIRSTKLEDSAMYFCASSRSEVTATEAFFGQGTRLTVV.

This clone has only a few counts. The gene calls are TRBV7-3 and TRBJ2-3, with a weak D call TRBD2 (6 bases). This CDR3 region has 13 residues. V was trimmed by 7 bases and J by 1 base, leaving 9 bases between them. The germline V gene has CDR1 SGHTA and CDR2 FQGTGA. Here the CDR3 DNA reads TGTGCCAGCACGTGGGGGGGCACAGATACGCAGTATTTT. It specifies CASTWGGTDTQYF.

This clone occurred once. The rearrangement links TRBV7-3 to TRBJ2-5, with D hard to call. V was trimmed by 0 bases and J by 7 bases, leaving 9 bases between them. This CDR3 is 13 amino acids long. The germline V gene has CDR1 SGHTA and CDR2 FQGTGA. This CDR3 is CASSLTPPGTQYF. Written as DNA, the CDR3 is TGTGCCAGCAGCTTAACTCCCCCCGGGACCCAGTACTTC.

The chain is built from TRBV28 and TRBJ1-4; D gene ambiguous. This CDR3 has 12 residues. Germline loops: CDR1 MDHEN, CDR2 SYDVKM. V lost 6 bases, J lost 8 bases, and 10 bases lay in between. This chain's CDR3 is CASSTRREKLFF. The CDR3 DNA reads as TGTGCCAGCAGCACGAGGCGGGAAAAACTGTTTTTT.

As to this clone: A junction boundary mismatches the germline segment, possibly from a read error. The chain recombines TRBV7-9 with TRBJ1-5; no clear D gene. The CDR3 consists of 12 residues. Germline loops: CDR1 SEHNR, CDR2 FQNEAQ (reference sequence). The CDR3 here is CSSSSDYQPQHF. The CDR3 region has the DNA TGTTCCAGCAGCTCCGACTATCAGCCCCAGCATTTT.

The chain links TRBV5-4 to TRBJ1-2; TRBD1 aligns across 7 bases. J gave up 8 bases and V 0 bases, and 13 bases lay outside the gene matches. This CDR3 contains 16 residues. The germline CDR1 and CDR2 sequences are SGHNT and YYREEE (reference sequence). CDR3 nucleotide sequence: TGTGCCAGCAGCTTGGAGGGGGCGACGAGATCGGGAGGCTACACCTTC. Its protein product is CASSLEGATRSGGYTF.

This chain links TRBV2 with TRBJ2-7; 8 positions agree with TRBD1. Germline-derived CDR1 and CDR2 are SNHLY and FYNNEI. The junction had 11 bases not matched to a gene; V was cut back by 5 bases and J by 5 bases. CDR3 length: 15 amino acids. CDR3 loop: CASSLPGTGSNEQYF. DNA of the CDR3: TGTGCCAGCAGTCTCCCCGGGACAGGATCTAACGAGCAGTACTTC. The whole variable domain, filled in from reference TRBV2 and TRBJ2-7, reads EPEVTQTPSHQVTQMGQEVILRCVPISNHLYFYWYRQILGQKVEFLVSFYNNEISEKSEIFDDQFSVERPDGSNFTLKIRSTKLEDSAMYFCASSLPGTGSNEQYFGPGTRLTVT.

The chain employs TRBV10-3 and TRBJ1-2; possible D gene TRBD1, 5 bases. V was trimmed by 0 bases and J by 7 bases, leaving 12 bases between them. The CDR3 totals 14 residues. In germline, CDR1 is ENHRY, CDR2 SYGVKD. The CDR3 coding sequence is TGTGCCATCAGTGAGTCGATCGAAGGGGCTGGCTACACCTTC. Translating gives CAISESIEGAGYTF.

The chain has TRBV7-2 and TRBJ2-2; D uncertain. The CDR3 is made up of 15 amino acids. Deletions cut 5 bases from V and 2 bases from J, with 12 bases between. In germline, CDR1 is SGHTA, CDR2 FQGNSA. CDR3 DNA sequence: TGTGCCAGCAGCCCACAGACCGGTAACACCGGGGAGCTGTTTTTT. As protein: CASSPQTGNTGELFF.

This chain joins TRBV11-2 and TRBJ1-3; tentative D call: TRBD1 (6 bases). Looked up from germline, CDR1 is SGHAT and CDR2 is FQNNGV. The V gene lost 5 bases and the J gene lost 2 bases, with 16 bases spanning the gap. The CDR3 is 16 amino acids. The CDR3 DNA follows: TGTGCCAGCAGCCAATACAGGGAAGTTCCTGGAAACACCATATATTTT. Protein sequence: CASSQYREVPGNTIYF.

This clone came up once. This sequence joins TRBV28 and TRBJ1-1; TRBD1 might be the D (5 bases). The V gene's germline CDR1 is MDHEN and CDR2 SYDVKM. The V gene lost 3 bases and the J gene lost 5 bases, with 10 bases spanning the gap. The CDR3 loop spans 13 amino acids. This CDR3 reads CASSLGGWTEAFF. The CDR3 coding sequence is TGTGCCAGCAGTTTGGGGGGTTGGACTGAAGCTTTCTTT.

This clone was detected only a few times. This sequence joins TRBV2 and TRBJ1-3, with D tentatively TRBD1 (6 bases). The CDR3 runs 12 residues. V lost 5 bases and J lost 7, with 9 bases in between. Germline CDR1 and CDR2: SNHLY and FYNNEI. The DNA for the CDR3 is TGTGCCAGCAGTACAGGGTTGAACACCATATATTTT. Its translation: CASSTGLNTIYF.

The chain carries TRBV7-8 and TRBJ2-3; 11 nucleotides match TRBD2. This CDR3 is built from 17 residues. Germline lookup yields CDR1 SGHVS and CDR2 FQNEAQ. Trimming removed 2 bases from V and 5 bases from J; junction bases left unmatched: 9. The CDR3 reads CASSLWLAGGPGDTQYF. DNA for the CDR3: TGTGCCAGCAGCTTATGGTTAGCGGGGGGGCCGGGAGATACGCAGTATTTT. The variable domain in full, completed from reference TRBV7-8 and TRBJ2-3, reads GAGVSQSPRYKVAKRGQDVALRCDPISGHVSLFWYQQALGQGPEFLTYFQNEAQLDKSGLPSDRFFAERPEGSVSTLKIQRTQQEDSAVYLCASSLWLAGGPGDTQYFGPGTRLTVL.

The rearrangement joins TRBV14 to TRBJ1-2; 7 positions match TRBD1. Germline lookup yields CDR1 SGHDN and CDR2 FVKESK. CDR3 length equals 15 residues. The J segment lost 1 base and the V segment lost 2 bases, leaving 4 bases of the junction unmatched. CDR3 region: CASSQTGEYNYGYTF. The CDR3 DNA reads as TGTGCCAGCAGCCAAACAGGGGAATATAACTATGGCTACACCTTC.

This clone appeared a single time. V usage is TRBV18 and J usage is TRBJ1-5; 9 bases align to TRBD1. The CDR3 length is 16 residues. V trimming: 4 bases; J trimming: 0 bases; junction bases outside the gene matches: 4. The V gene's germline CDR1 is KGHSH and CDR2 LQKENI. The CDR3 loop is CASSLGQGYSNQPQHF. The CDR3 coding sequence is TGTGCCAGCTCACTTGGACAGGGGTATAGCAATCAGCCCCAGCATTTT.

This sequence joins TRBV28 and TRBJ1-5; D may be TRBD1 (5 bases). The CDR3 extends over 15 amino acids. Trimming cost V 3 bases and J 0 bases, with 9 bases left between them. CDR1 MDHEN and CDR2 SYDVKM come from the germline V gene. CDR3 DNA sequence: TGTGCCAGCAGTTTGACAGCAGATAGCAATCAGCCCCAGCATTTT. It translates to CASSLTADSNQPQHF.

The V and J genes are TRBV7-9 and TRBJ1-2; unclear D gene. The CDR3 runs to 13 residues. Between the trimmed V and J ends, which lost 7 bases and 6 bases, there was a span of 15 bases. Germline lookup yields CDR1 SEHNR and CDR2 FQNEAQ (reference sequence). The CDR3 is CASTHPFEDGYTF. The DNA for the CDR3 is TGTGCCAGCACCCACCCTTTTGAGGATGGCTACACCTTC.

This clone showed up just a few times. This chain links TRBV2 with TRBJ1-2; D is perhaps TRBD1 (6 bases). The germline V gene has CDR1 SNHLY and CDR2 FYNNEI. The V gene lost 4 bases and the J gene lost 7 bases, with 13 bases spanning the gap. This CDR3 has 13 amino acids. The CDR3 region is CASSAQGNLGYTF. The CDR3 DNA follows: TGTGCCAGCAGTGCACAGGGAAATCTTGGCTACACCTTC. The variable domain in full, completed from reference TRBV2 and TRBJ1-2, reads EPEVTQTPSHQVTQMGQEVILRCVPISNHLYFYWYRQILGQKVEFLVSFYNNEISEKSEIFDDQFSVERPDGSNFTLKIRSTKLEDSAMYFCASSAQGNLGYTFGSGTRLTVV.

CDR3 DNA sequence: TGTGCCAGCAGCCAAGATAGGAGACTAGCAGAAGACACAGATACGCAGTATTTT. Protein sequence: CASSQDRRLAEDTDTQYF. This chain joins TRBV4-2 and TRBJ2-3, with 7 positions matching TRBD2. After removal of 0 bases from V and 2 bases from J, the junction contained 11 bases not matched to a gene. Germline assignment: CDR1 LGHNA and CDR2 YNFKEQ. The CDR3 runs to 18 residues.

The genes are TRBV7-9 and TRBJ2-7; no firm D call. Trimming took off 5 bases at V and 4 bases at J, with 12 bases between the two ends. This CDR3 region has 13 residues. Germline CDR1 SEHNR, CDR2 FQNEAQ (reference sequence). In DNA form, the CDR3 reads TGTGCCAGCAGCAGCGAGGCATCATACGAGCAGTACTTC. Its translation is CASSSEASYEQYF.

This clone was seen only once. This chain uses TRBV9 with TRBJ1-5, with D uncertain. Looked up from germline, CDR1 is SGDLS and CDR2 is YYNGEE. V was cut by 5 bases and J by 3 bases, with 15 bases left in between. CDR3 length: 15 residues. Here the CDR3 DNA reads TGTGCCAGCAGTTCTTCCCCAGTTAACAATCAGCCCCAGCATTTT. This sequence encodes CASSSSPVNNQPQHF.

V gene TRBV29-1 combines with J gene TRBJ2-1; 10 nucleotides agree with TRBD1. V lost 8 bases and J lost 11; bases outside the gene matches: 12. CDR1 and CDR2 from the germline V gene are SQVTM and ANQGSEA. CDR3 length: 13 amino acids. The CDR3 is CSSPGQGTRKQFF. The CDR3 bases are TGCAGCAGCCCGGGACAGGGGACACGGAAGCAGTTCTTC.

The chain uses TRBV4-2 and TRBJ1-4; possibly TRBD1 for D (6 bases). Looked up from germline, CDR1 is LGHNA and CDR2 is YNFKEQ. Trimming left V 4 bases short and J 5 bases short, with 17 bases between. This CDR3 is built from 16 residues. The CDR3: CASSPRLQGLNEKLFF. CDR3 nucleotide sequence: TGTGCCAGCAGCCCTAGGCTTCAGGGGTTAAATGAAAAACTGTTTTTT.

The gene calls are TRBV2 and TRBJ1-2; tentative D call: TRBD1 (6 bases). Germline V gives CDR1 SNHLY, CDR2 FYNNEI. V was cut by 7 bases and J by 3 bases, with 12 bases left in between. The CDR3 sequence is 13 residues long. The CDR3 DNA sequence: TGTGCCAGCACCCTAGGGGGGGACTATGGCTACACCTTC. Translated, it gives CASTLGGDYGYTF.

At least ten counts were recorded for this clone. CDR3 sequence reads: CASSLGGTGGKEKLFF. The CDR3 DNA is TGTGCCAGCAGCTTGGGGGGGACAGGGGGCAAAGAAAAACTGTTTTTT. The chain couples TRBV5-6 to TRBJ1-4, with TRBD1 matching 12 bases. Trimming removed 0 bases from V and 8 bases from J; junction bases left unmatched: 5. Germline CDR1 SGHDT, CDR2 YYEEEE. This CDR3 region has 16 residues.

This clone was recorded a few times. The chain recombines TRBV6-1 with TRBJ2-1, with D unresolved. The CDR3 covers 13 residues. Germline V lookup: CDR1 MNHNS, CDR2 SASEGT. Trimming removed 0 bases from V and 10 bases from J, with 10 bases in between. CDR3 sequence: CASSEAVEIEQFF. Here the CDR3 DNA reads TGTGCCAGCAGTGAAGCAGTAGAAATAGAGCAGTTCTTC.

The V gene is TRBV29-1, the J gene TRBJ1-4, with 7 bases identical to TRBD1. Germline trimming cut 4 bases from V and 8 bases from J; bases unmatched to any gene: 4. Germline values: CDR1 SQVTM, CDR2 ANQGSEA. The CDR3 totals 12 residues. Here the CDR3 DNA reads TGCAGCGTTGTAGGGGGCGAGGAAAAACTGTTTTTT. It is translated as CSVVGGEEKLFF.